The present T cell receptor beta chain was sequenced within a study of T-cell memory formation after mild COVID-19. Each CDR3 protein gets one entry after TCRdb re-called the 5' RACE reads with MiXCR. The table shows 350,000 to 450,000 distinct CDR3 sequences, with about 19% occurring only once. Germline values: CDR1 MNHEY, CDR2 SVGEGT. This CDR3 contains 15 residues. V lost 5 bases and J lost 2; bases outside the gene matches: 5. The chain links TRBV6-2 or TRBV6-3 to TRBJ2-1, with 8 bases matching TRBD2. The sequenced material came from PBMCs or a T cell subset sorted from them (not recorded which). The TCR was taken from an adult woman who had mild COVID-19 (a few samples of this study predate the infection). Cell type and time point are not known. For the CDR3, the DNA is TGTGCCAGCAGTCCAGCGGGAGAGCCCTACAATGAGCAGTTCTTC. This sequence encodes CASSPAGEPYNEQFF.